This T cell receptor (beta chain) was retrieved from a study of radiotherapy plus CTLA-4 blockade in lung cancer. On the study more broadly: Objective response rate was over 15%; disease control rate, around 30%.

V gave up 4 bases and J gave up 1 base, with 12 bases separating them. Germline CDR1 and CDR2: SGHDT and YYEEEE. This CDR3 has 15 amino acids. The assay was immunoSEQ multiplex PCR, and TCRdb's table has in-frame clones only and misses some. The sample shows around 72,000 clones, 78% of them seen only once. This sequence originates from a human donor with non-small cell lung cancer who had a complete response to radiotherapy plus ipilimumab. This chain joins TRBV5-6 and TRBJ2-1; D is uncertain. The sample here was peripheral blood, taken from a patient treated with radiotherapy plus ipilimumab. The CDR3 coding sequence is TGTGCCAGCAGCCCTTACCTAGTGTCCTACAATGAGCAGTTCTTC. It translates to CASSPYLVSYNEQFF.